Listed below are T cell receptor beta chains from one sample, sequenced in a study of chronic HIV infection and antiretroviral therapy. TCRdb reanalysed the 5' RACE reads using MiXCR and keeps one entry per CDR3 protein. This repertoire shows tens of thousands of distinct CDR3 sequences, more than 8% found once; its top ten account for 2.9%. Sample: peripheral blood. Receptors originate from an adult who had HIV and had not received antiretroviral therapy, or was an uninfected healthy control (not recorded which). The CDR3 runs from the conserved cysteine through the conserved F or W. D genes are given only for firm matches.

V gene	D gene	CDR3 protein
TRBV6-2/TRBV6-3	NA	CASSYRSMNTEAFF
TRBV2	NA	CASSSLLSNQPQHF
TRBV6-5	NA	CASSYGTPYNEQFF
TRBV29-1	NA	CSVDAQVNETFF
TRBV28	TRBD1	CASSFPTDRRNTEAFF
TRBV29-1	NA	CSVERRRDEQFF
TRBV20-1	TRBD1	CSARDYQGAMSYNEQFF
TRBV10-3	TRBD2	CAISRTSGGRNEQFF
TRBV29-1	TRBD1	CSVRKGAADTQYF
TRBV28	NA	CASSLGQLERTGELFF
TRBV27	NA	CASTTFWGRNNEQFF
TRBV4-3	NA	CASSQDYYNEQFF
TRBV20-1	NA	CSARWDTDNEQFF
TRBV11-2	NA	CASSLLRGSGSPLHF
TRBV21-1	NA	CASGGVGEQYF
TRBV27	NA	CASSRGGSPLHF
TRBV4-1	NA	CASSQDIVSGSQETQYF
TRBV5-6	NA	CASSLERSYGYTF
TRBV28	NA	CASSLWTAANEQFF
TRBV7-6	NA	CASSLALGDEQYF
TRBV29-1	TRBD2	CSVVGLEETQYF
TRBV6-2/TRBV6-3	NA	CASSYSSSYNEQFF
TRBV4-2	TRBD1	CASSPWDRPSTDTQYF
TRBV29-1	NA	CSVVAGVPFF
TRBV29-1	NA	CSVADSAEETQYF
TRBV20-1	NA	CSARDLAATYEQYF
TRBV5-6	NA	CASSLDQQETQYF
TRBV20-1	NA	CSARLESHEQYF